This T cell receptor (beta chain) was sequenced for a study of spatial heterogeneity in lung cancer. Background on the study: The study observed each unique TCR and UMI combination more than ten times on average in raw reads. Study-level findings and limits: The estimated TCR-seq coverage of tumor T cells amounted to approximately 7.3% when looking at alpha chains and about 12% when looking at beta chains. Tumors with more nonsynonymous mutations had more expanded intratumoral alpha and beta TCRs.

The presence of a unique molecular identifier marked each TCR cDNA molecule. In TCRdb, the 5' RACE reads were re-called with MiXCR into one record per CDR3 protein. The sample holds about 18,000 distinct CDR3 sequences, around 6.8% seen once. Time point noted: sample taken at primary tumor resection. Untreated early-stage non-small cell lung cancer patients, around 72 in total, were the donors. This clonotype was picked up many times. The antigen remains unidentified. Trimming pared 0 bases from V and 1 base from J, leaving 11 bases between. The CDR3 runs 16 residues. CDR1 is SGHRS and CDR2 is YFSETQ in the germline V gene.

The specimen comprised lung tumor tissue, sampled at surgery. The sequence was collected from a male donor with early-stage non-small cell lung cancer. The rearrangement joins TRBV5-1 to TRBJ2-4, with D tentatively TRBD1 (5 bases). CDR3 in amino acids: CASSLVGASAKNIQYF. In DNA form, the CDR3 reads TGCGCCAGCAGCTTGGTAGGGGCCTCGGCCAAAAACATTCAGTACTTC.